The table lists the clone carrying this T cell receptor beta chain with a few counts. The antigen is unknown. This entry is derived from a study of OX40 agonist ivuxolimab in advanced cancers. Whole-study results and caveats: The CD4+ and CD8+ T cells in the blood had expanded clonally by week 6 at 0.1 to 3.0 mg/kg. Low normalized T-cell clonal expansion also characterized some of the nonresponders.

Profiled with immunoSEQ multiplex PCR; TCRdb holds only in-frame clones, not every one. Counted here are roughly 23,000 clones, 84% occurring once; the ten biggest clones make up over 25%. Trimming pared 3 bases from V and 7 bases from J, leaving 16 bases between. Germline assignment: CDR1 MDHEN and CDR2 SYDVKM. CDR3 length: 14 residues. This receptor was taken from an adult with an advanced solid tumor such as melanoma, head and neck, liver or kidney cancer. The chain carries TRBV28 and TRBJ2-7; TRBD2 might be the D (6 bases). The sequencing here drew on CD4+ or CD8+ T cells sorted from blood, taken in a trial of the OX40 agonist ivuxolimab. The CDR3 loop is CASSLGTSGGEQYF. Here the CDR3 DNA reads TGTGCCAGCAGTTTGGGCACCTCCGGGGGAGAGCAGTACTTC.